Presented here are 32 T cell receptor beta chains from one specimen sequenced in a study of human T cells and chemical hapten exposure. TCRdb itself ran the RACE reads through MiXCR, one entry per CDR3 protein. This sample has just over 90,000 distinct CDR3 sequences, with about 8.6% found just once. As to time point: healthy volunteer bleed at 2 weeks. Unseparated into fractions, whole blood served as the source from which total RNA was extracted. Sequencing was done on a sample of whole blood. Receptors originate from a female donor in good health. Some clones in this sample may be carry-over from other donors' samples.

The chain employs TRBV25-1 and TRBJ2-3, with 7 bases fitting TRBD1. The CDR3 covers 15 residues. Germline lookup yields CDR1 MGHDK and CDR2 SYGVNS. V lost 4 bases, J lost 2 bases, and 6 bases stayed unmatched. CDR3 amino acids: CASSGGDRFTDTQYF. CDR3 DNA sequence: TGTGCCAGCAGTGGAGGGGACAGATTCACAGATACGCAGTATTTT.

This clonotype was found a few times. The gene calls are TRBV5-1 and TRBJ1-1, with 11 bases matching TRBD1. Germline V gene lookup returns CDR1 SGHRS and CDR2 YFSETQ. This CDR3 is built from 16 residues. V trimming: 5 bases; J trimming: 0 bases; junction bases outside the gene matches: 6. CDR3 in amino acids: CASRDGTGGMNTEAFF. The CDR3, as DNA: TGCGCCAGCAGAGATGGGACAGGGGGAATGAACACTGAAGCTTTCTTT.

V gene TRBV6-6 combines with J gene TRBJ2-2; 10 bases align to TRBD1. Trimming cost V 5 bases and J 4 bases; bases outside gene matches: 13. The V gene's germline CDR1 is MNHNY and CDR2 SVGAGI (reference sequence). The CDR3 runs to 18 residues. CDR3: CASSTRTGGSTLTGELFF. The DNA of the CDR3 is TGTGCCAGCAGTACCCGGACAGGGGGTTCAACGCTCACCGGGGAGCTGTTTTTT.

This clonotype was detected ten times or more. The rearrangement links TRBV20-1 to TRBJ2-3; 9 positions agree with TRBD2. Germline CDR1 DFQATT, CDR2 SNEGSKA (reference sequence). The CDR3 totals 20 residues. V dropped 1 base and J dropped 3; count of bases not matched to a gene: 20. CDR3 amino acids: CSARGYLAGSRELMTDTQYF. The DNA of the CDR3 is TGCAGTGCTAGAGGCTATCTAGCGGGATCGAGAGAATTAATGACAGATACGCAGTATTTT.

This clonotype was found a few times. The chain uses TRBV28 and TRBJ2-7; D unclear. CDR1 MDHEN and CDR2 SYDVKM come from the germline V gene. V was trimmed by 4 bases and J by 2 bases, leaving 18 bases between them. The length of the CDR3 is 16 residues. Here the CDR3 DNA reads TGTGCCAGCAGTTCGCCGGGCAACTCGGCGGCCTACGAGCAGTACTTC. Translation: CASSSPGNSAAYEQYF.

This clonotype appeared many times. This chain joins TRBV4-2 and TRBJ2-3, with TRBD2 matching over 11 bases. CDR1 is LGHNA, CDR2 YNFKEQ, per germline. This CDR3 contains 18 residues. Trimming at V came to 0 bases and at J to 0 bases, leaving 5 bases not matched to a gene. The CDR3 sequence: CASSQDLAGGPSTDTQYF. CDR3 in DNA: TGTGCCAGCAGCCAAGATCTAGCGGGAGGTCCTAGCACAGATACGCAGTATTTT.

The genes are TRBV6-6 and TRBJ2-2; D remains unclear. Germline-derived CDR1 and CDR2 are MNHNY and SVGAGI (reference sequence). V shed 2 bases and J shed 4 bases, with 5 bases lying between them. The CDR3 is made up of 13 amino acids. CDR3 sequence: CASSYRSTGELFF. The CDR3 bases are TGTGCCAGCAGTTACAGAAGCACCGGGGAGCTGTTTTTT.

The rearrangement links TRBV20-1 to TRBJ2-5, with 10 positions matching TRBD2. Germline CDR1 DFQATT, CDR2 SNEGSKA (reference sequence). CDR3 length: 12 amino acids. V shed 3 bases and J 9 bases; nucleotides not matched to a gene: 4. The CDR3 protein is CSASTSGVPQYF. The DNA for the CDR3 is TGCAGTGCTAGTACTAGCGGGGTACCCCAGTACTTC.

This clonotype has only a few counts. This chain uses TRBV4-1 with TRBJ2-3, with 9 nucleotides matching TRBD2. V shed 1 base, J shed 3 bases, and the junction held 8 bases outside the gene matches. This CDR3 region has 17 residues. Looked up from germline, CDR1 is MGHRA and CDR2 is YSYEKL. Here the CDR3 DNA reads TGCGCCAGCAGCCAAGTTTTCGCGGGAGGGCGAACAGATACGCAGTATTTT. Protein sequence: CASSQVFAGGRTDTQYF.

This clonotype turned up a few times. This rearrangement joins TRBV14 to TRBJ2-2; TRBD2 matches 11 bases. This CDR3 contains 16 residues. Germline trimming cut 0 bases from V and 4 bases from J; bases unmatched to any gene: 1. CDR1 and CDR2 from the germline V gene are SGHDN and FVKESK. CDR3 bases: TGTGCCAGCAGCCAAGAACTAGCGGGAGTCACCGGGGAGCTGTTTTTT. Translation gives CASSQELAGVTGELFF.

This clonotype was recorded a few times. The chain links TRBV4-1 to TRBJ1-1, with 10 nucleotides matching TRBD1. J gave up 7 bases and V 3 bases, and 8 bases lay outside the gene matches. The CDR3 runs to 15 residues. CDR1 is MGHRA, CDR2 YSYEKL, per germline. This CDR3 is CASSHQTGGLYEAFF. CDR3 nucleotide sequence: TGCGCCAGCAGCCACCAGACAGGGGGCTTGTATGAAGCTTTCTTT.

This clonotype was picked up many times. The rearrangement joins TRBV7-9 to TRBJ2-3, with D maybe TRBD2 (6 bases). Germline V gives CDR1 SEHNR, CDR2 FQNEAQ (reference sequence). Trimming shortened V by 1 base and J by 10 bases, and 15 bases separated the two germline ends. The CDR3 loop spans 14 amino acids. The CDR3 sequence: CASSLGETRRAQYF. Here the CDR3 DNA reads TGTGCCAGCAGCTTAGGGGAGACTCGGAGGGCGCAGTATTTT. Using reference TRBV7-9 and TRBJ2-3 for the parts outside the CDR3, the full variable domain is DTGVSQNPRHKITKRGQNVTFRCDPISEHNRLYWYRQTLGQGPEFLTYFQNEAQLEKSRLLSDRFSAERPKGSFSTLEIQRTEQGDSAMYLCASSLGETRRAQYFGPGTRLTVL.

A word on this clonotype: A much larger clone differs by one base, so this may be a read error. The chain combines TRBV11-2 with TRBJ1-1, with D unresolved. This CDR3 contains 13 residues. From germline, CDR1 is SGHAT and CDR2 FQNNGV. The CDR3 sequence: CVSSPTLNTEAFF. The CDR3 DNA follows: TGTGTCAGCAGCCCGACACTGAACACTGAAGCTTTCTTT.

The chain joins TRBV7-2 to TRBJ1-1, with 8 bases aligning to TRBD1. The CDR3 has 15 amino acids. The V gene's germline CDR1 is SGHTA and CDR2 FQGNSA. Trimming at V came to 0 bases and at J to 4 bases, leaving 4 bases not matched to a gene. As DNA, the CDR3 is TGTGCCAGCAGCTTAGCGCGACAGGGGTTCACTGAAGCTTTCTTT. Its protein is CASSLARQGFTEAFF. Filled out from reference TRBV7-2 and TRBJ1-1, the complete variable domain reads GAGVSQSPSNKVTEKGKDVELRCDPISGHTALYWYRQSLGQGLEFLIYFQGNSAPDKSGLPSDRFSAERTGGSVSTLTIQRTQQEDSAVYLCASSLARQGFTEAFFGQGTRLTVV.

The table lists this clonotype with a count of one. The chain recombines TRBV19 with TRBJ1-1; no clear D. Trimming shortened V by 7 bases and J by 1 base, and 7 bases separated the two germline ends. CDR1 is LNHDA, CDR2 SQIVND, per germline (reference sequence). This CDR3 is 12 amino acids long. CDR3 loop: CASNHQNTEAFF. CDR3 sequence (DNA): TGTGCCAGTAACCACCAGAACACTGAAGCTTTCTTT. Variable domain in full (rest from reference TRBV19 and TRBJ1-1): DGGITQSPKYLFRKEGQNVTLSCEQNLNHDAMYWYRQDPGQGLRLIYYSQIVNDFQKGDIAEGYSVSREKKESFPLTVTSAQKNPTAFYLCASNHQNTEAFFGQGTRLTVV.

This rearrangement joins TRBV12-3 or TRBV12-4 to TRBJ1-4; 7 bases fit TRBD1. CDR3 length: 15 residues. After removal of 5 bases from V and 8 bases from J, the junction contained 11 bases not matched to a gene. In DNA form, the CDR3 reads TGTGCCAGCAGTCTGCGACAGGGCACCAGCGAAAAACTGTTTTTT. Its protein product is CASSLRQGTSEKLFF.

Many counts were recorded for this clonotype. The chain links TRBV5-1 to TRBJ2-1; unclear D gene. Trimming shortened V by 2 bases and J by 0 bases, and 6 bases separated the two germline ends. Per the germline V gene, CDR1 is SGHRS and CDR2 is YFSETQ. CDR3 length equals 14 residues. The CDR3 sequence is CASSLRGSYNEQFF. CDR3 in DNA: TGCGCCAGCAGCTTACGAGGCTCCTACAATGAGCAGTTCTTC.

This clonotype was found many times. The rearrangement uses TRBV20-1 and TRBJ1-1; no clear D gene. CDR3 length equals 10 residues. The V gene's germline CDR1 is DFQATT and CDR2 SNEGSKA (reference sequence). Trimming shortened V by 2 bases and J by 7 bases, and 5 bases separated the two germline ends. In DNA, the CDR3 is TGCAGTGCTAGACGACTTGAAGCTTTCTTT. Protein product: CSARRLEAFF.

At least ten counts were recorded for this clonotype. The rearrangement links TRBV28 to TRBJ2-7, with a possible D match to TRBD1 (5 bases). Trimming took 4 bases from V and 5 from J, leaving 12 bases between them. The CDR3 is made up of 13 amino acids. CDR1 is MDHEN and CDR2 is SYDVKM in the germline V gene. In nucleotides, the CDR3 is TGTGCCAGCAGTTCCCCCTCGACAGACGAGCAGTACTTC. This encodes CASSSPSTDEQYF. The variable domain in full, with the rest retrieved from reference TRBV28 and TRBJ2-7, is DVKVTQSSRYLVKRTGEKVFLECVQDMDHENMFWYRQDPGLGLRLIYFSYDVKMKEKGDIPEGYSVSREKKERFSLILESASTNQTSMYLCASSSPSTDEQYFGPGTRLTVT.

This clonotype was counted a few times. The rearrangement uses TRBV6-2 or TRBV6-3 and TRBJ2-1; weak D call: TRBD1 (5 bases). The germline V gene encodes CDR1 MNHEY and CDR2 SVGEGT. V was pared by 8 bases and J by 3 bases, with 17 bases between. This CDR3 has 15 amino acids. The CDR3 protein is CASLRSQGNYNEQFF. In nucleotides, the CDR3 is TGTGCCAGCCTCCGGTCCCAGGGAAACTACAATGAGCAGTTCTTC.

The chain employs TRBV2 and TRBJ1-1; no clear D gene. The V end lost 1 base, the J end lost 4 bases, and 7 bases lay between the germline ends. Germline V CDR1 and CDR2: SNHLY, FYNNEI. This CDR3 is 13 amino acids long. CDR3 nucleotide sequence: TGTGCCAGCAGTGAAGGTGGTTTCACTGAAGCTTTCTTT. Translating it yields CASSEGGFTEAFF.

This clonotype came up a few times. J is TRBJ1-2 and V is TRBV29-1, with D unresolved. The CDR3 is made up of 11 amino acids. Germline V gene sequence: CDR1 SQVTM, CDR2 ANQGSEA. The V gene lost 5 bases and the J gene lost 6 bases, with 10 bases spanning the gap. CDR3 protein: CSVSRENGYTF. The CDR3 nucleotides read TGCAGCGTTTCCCGGGAGAATGGCTACACCTTC. The full variable domain, its missing parts supplied by reference TRBV29-1 and TRBJ1-2, is SAVISQKPSRDICQRGTSLTIQCQVDSQVTMMFWYRQQPGQSLTLIATANQGSEATYESGFVIDKFPISRPNLTFSTLTVSNMSPEDSSIYLCSVSRENGYTFGSGTRLTVV.

For the CDR3, the DNA is TGTGCCAGCACCTCGGGTCTAGGACTAGCGGGTTCTTCCTACAATGAGCAGTTCTTC. It yields the protein CASTSGLGLAGSSYNEQFF. The gene calls are TRBV12-3 or TRBV12-4 and TRBJ2-1; 11 bases map to TRBD2. V lost 7 bases, J lost 1 base, and 15 bases stayed unmatched. The length of the CDR3 is 19 residues.

This clonotype was observed a few times. The chain has TRBV6-1 and TRBJ1-5; possibly TRBD1 for D (6 bases). Trimming cost V 1 base and J 4 bases, with 14 bases left between them. There are 16 residues in the CDR3. The germline gives CDR1 MNHNS, CDR2 SASEGT. CDR3: CASSEEDGRGNQPQHF. In nucleotides, the CDR3 is TGTGCCAGCAGTGAAGAGGATGGGAGGGGGAATCAGCCCCAGCATTTT.

This clonotype is termed medium-sized. This chain links TRBV12-3 or TRBV12-4 with TRBJ2-3; D gene uncertain. There are 11 residues in the CDR3. The V gene lost 6 bases and the J gene lost 3 bases, with 4 bases spanning the gap. The CDR3 nucleotides are TGTGCCAGCAGCTTAACAGATACGCAGTATTTT. Translating it yields CASSLTDTQYF.

J is TRBJ2-1 and V is TRBV15, with 12 bases fitting TRBD1. The length of the CDR3 is 16 residues. Germline CDR1 and CDR2: LNHNV and YYDKDF (reference sequence). J was trimmed by 7 bases and V by 5 bases; bases with no gene match: 9. The CDR3 protein is CATSSPGQGASNEQFF. As DNA, the CDR3 is TGTGCCACCAGCTCACCGGGACAGGGGGCTTCGAATGAGCAGTTCTTC. Full variable domain (outside the CDR3, taken from reference TRBV15 and TRBJ2-1): DAMVIQNPRYQVTQFGKPVTLSCSQTLNHNVMYWYQQKSSQAPKLLFHYYDKDFNNEADTPDNFQSRRPNTSFCFLDIRSPGLGDTAMYLCATSSPGQGASNEQFFGPGTRLTVL.

This clonotype came up a few times. This chain connects TRBV4-2 to TRBJ2-7; 7 bases match TRBD2. The CDR3 runs to 15 residues. V trimming: 8 bases; J trimming: 0 bases; junction bases outside the gene matches: 10. The germline gives CDR1 LGHNA, CDR2 YNFKEQ. CDR3 DNA sequence: TGTGCCAGCTCCCGGGAGGCGGTGAGCTCCTACGAGCAGTACTTC. Translation gives CASSREAVSSYEQYF.

The sample holds a few counts of this clonotype. This chain uses TRBV13 with TRBJ2-1, with D perhaps matching TRBD1 (5 bases). V dropped 2 bases and J dropped 6 bases, with 8 bases sitting between them. There are 13 residues in the CDR3. From germline, CDR1 is PRHDT and CDR2 FYEKMQ (reference sequence). In DNA, the CDR3 is TGTGCCAGCAGCTTAAGGGGTCCCAATGAGCAGTTCTTC. Encoded protein: CASSLRGPNEQFF.

This clonotype was detected only a few times. The chain recombines TRBV28 with TRBJ2-3; no clear D gene. Germline CDR1 is MDHEN and CDR2 is SYDVKM. V was shortened by 3 bases and J by 2 bases, with 6 bases between the two germline ends. This CDR3 spans 13 amino acids. Here the CDR3 reads CASSFSLTDTQYF. The CDR3 DNA follows: TGTGCCAGCAGTTTCAGTCTCACAGATACGCAGTATTTT.

DNA of the CDR3: TGCGCCAGCAGCCCTCCCTCTGGGGCCAACGTCCTGACTTTC. It codes for CASSPPSGANVLTF. V gene TRBV4-1 combines with J gene TRBJ2-6; no firm D call. Trimming took 4 bases from V and 0 from J, leaving 4 bases between them. Per germline, CDR1 MGHRA and CDR2 YSYEKL. This CDR3 has 14 residues.

This chain connects TRBV6-5 to TRBJ2-7, with 9 bases that match TRBD2. The CDR3 covers 15 residues. Germline-derived CDR1 and CDR2 are MNHEY and SVGAGI. Trimming took 6 bases from V and 4 from J; bases not matched to a gene: 10. The CDR3 bases are TGTGCCAGCAGATTCTATGCTAGCGGGGTATACGAGCAGTACTTC. Translating gives CASRFYASGVYEQYF.

This clonotype showed up just a few times. The genes are TRBV20-1 and TRBJ1-1, with no clear D. The CDR3 consists of 14 residues. Germline assignment: CDR1 DFQATT and CDR2 SNEGSKA (reference sequence). V was trimmed by 6 bases and J by 1 base, leaving 15 bases between them. CDR3 region: CSAPRLSSNTEAFF. The CDR3 DNA reads as TGCAGTGCGCCTCGCCTGAGTTCGAACACTGAAGCTTTCTTT.